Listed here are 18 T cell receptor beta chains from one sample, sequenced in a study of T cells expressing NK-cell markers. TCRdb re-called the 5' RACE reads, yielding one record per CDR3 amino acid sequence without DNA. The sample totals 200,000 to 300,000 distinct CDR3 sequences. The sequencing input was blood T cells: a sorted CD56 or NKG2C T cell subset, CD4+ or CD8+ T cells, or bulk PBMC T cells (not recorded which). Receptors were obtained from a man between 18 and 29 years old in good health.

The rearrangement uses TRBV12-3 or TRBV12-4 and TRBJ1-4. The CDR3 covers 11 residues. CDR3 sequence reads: CASKASEKLFF.

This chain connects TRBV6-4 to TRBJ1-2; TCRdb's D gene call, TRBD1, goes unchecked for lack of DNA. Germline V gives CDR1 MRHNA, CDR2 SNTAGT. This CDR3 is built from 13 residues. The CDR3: CASSDQGNYGYTF.

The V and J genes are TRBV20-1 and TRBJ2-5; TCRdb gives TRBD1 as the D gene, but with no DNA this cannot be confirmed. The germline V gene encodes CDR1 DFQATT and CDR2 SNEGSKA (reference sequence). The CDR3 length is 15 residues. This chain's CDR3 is CSASPPNGQQETQYF.

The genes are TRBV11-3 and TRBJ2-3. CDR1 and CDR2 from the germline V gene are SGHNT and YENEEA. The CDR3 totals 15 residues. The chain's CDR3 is CASSPLTRNTDTQYF. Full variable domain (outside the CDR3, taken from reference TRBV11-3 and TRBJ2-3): EAGVVQSPRYKIIEKKQPVAFWCNPISGHNTLYWYLQNLGQGPELLIRYENEEAVDDSQLPKDRFSAERLKGVDSTLKIQPAELGDSAVYLCASSPLTRNTDTQYFGPGTRLTVL.

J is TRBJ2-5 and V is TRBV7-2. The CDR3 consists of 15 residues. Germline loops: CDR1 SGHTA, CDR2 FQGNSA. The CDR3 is CASSPVAGQGETQYF.

CDR3 protein: CASSLGGGLSNEQFF. The rearrangement joins TRBV11-2 to TRBJ2-1; TCRdb calls TRBD1, which cannot be checked without DNA. The germline V gene encodes CDR1 SGHAT and CDR2 FQNNGV. The CDR3 has 15 residues. Filled out from reference TRBV11-2 and TRBJ2-1, the complete variable domain reads EAGVAQSPRYKIIEKRQSVAFWCNPISGHATLYWYQQILGQGPKLLIQFQNNGVVDDSQLPKDRFSAERLKGVDSTLKIQPAKLEDSAVYLCASSLGGGLSNEQFFGPGTRLTVL.

This chain's CDR3 is CASTEDRVNQPQHF. V is TRBV10-2 and J is TRBJ1-5; the D call from TCRdb, TRBD1, cannot be confirmed without DNA. CDR1 is WSHSY and CDR2 is SAAADI in the germline V gene. This CDR3 comprises 14 residues.

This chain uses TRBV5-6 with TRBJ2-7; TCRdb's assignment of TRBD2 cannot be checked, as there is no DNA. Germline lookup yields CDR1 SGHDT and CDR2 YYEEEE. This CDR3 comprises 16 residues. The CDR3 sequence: CASSPRLAVISYEQYF.

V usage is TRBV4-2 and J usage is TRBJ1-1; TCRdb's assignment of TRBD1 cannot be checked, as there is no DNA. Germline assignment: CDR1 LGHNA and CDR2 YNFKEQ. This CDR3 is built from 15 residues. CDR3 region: CASSQEGGYDTEAFF.

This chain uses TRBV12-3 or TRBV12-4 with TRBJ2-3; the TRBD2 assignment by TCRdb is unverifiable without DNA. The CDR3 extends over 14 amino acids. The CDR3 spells CASLWREGPNTQYF.

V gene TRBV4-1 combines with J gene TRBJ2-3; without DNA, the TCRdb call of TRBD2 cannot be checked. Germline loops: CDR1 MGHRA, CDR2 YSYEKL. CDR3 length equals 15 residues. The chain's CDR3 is CASSPASTDGDTQYF.

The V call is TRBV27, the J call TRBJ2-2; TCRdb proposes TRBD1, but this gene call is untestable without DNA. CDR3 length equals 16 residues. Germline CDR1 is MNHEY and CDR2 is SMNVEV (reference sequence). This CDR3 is CASSRSGARFIGELFF.

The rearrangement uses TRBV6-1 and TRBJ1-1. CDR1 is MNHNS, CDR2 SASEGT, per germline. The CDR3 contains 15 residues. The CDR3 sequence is CASMDLTGFWTEAFF.

CDR3 in amino acids: CASTPGPMNTGELFF. The rearrangement uses TRBV12-3 or TRBV12-4 and TRBJ2-2; TCRdb names TRBD1, which stays unverified in the absence of DNA. The CDR3 length is 15 residues.

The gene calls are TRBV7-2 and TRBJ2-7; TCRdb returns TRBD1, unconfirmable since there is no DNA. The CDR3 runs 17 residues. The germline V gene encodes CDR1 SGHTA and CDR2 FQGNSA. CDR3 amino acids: CASSVIAGQADSYEQYF.

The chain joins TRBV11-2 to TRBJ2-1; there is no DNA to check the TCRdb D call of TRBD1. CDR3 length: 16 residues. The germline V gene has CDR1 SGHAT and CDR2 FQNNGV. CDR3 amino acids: CASSSPLPGVSNEQFF.

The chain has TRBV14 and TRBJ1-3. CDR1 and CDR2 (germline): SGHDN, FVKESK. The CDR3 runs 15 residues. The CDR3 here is CASSQRSHSGNTIYF. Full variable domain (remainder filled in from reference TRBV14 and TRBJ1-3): EAGVTQFPSHSVIEKGQTVTLRCDPISGHDNLYWYRRVMGKEIKFLLHFVKESKQDESGMPNNRFLAERTGGTYSTLKVQPAELEDSGVYFCASSQRSHSGNTIYFGEGSWLTVV.

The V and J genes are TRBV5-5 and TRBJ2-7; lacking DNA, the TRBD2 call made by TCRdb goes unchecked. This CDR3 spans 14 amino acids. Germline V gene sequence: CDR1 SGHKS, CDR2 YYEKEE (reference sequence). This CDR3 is CASSLQGGDYEQYF. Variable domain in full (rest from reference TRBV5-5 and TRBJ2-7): DAGVTQSPTHLIKTRGQQVTLRCSPISGHKSVSWYQQVLGQGPQFIFQYYEKEERGRGNFPDRFSARQFPNYSSELNVNALLLGDSALYLCASSLQGGDYEQYFGPGTRLTVT.